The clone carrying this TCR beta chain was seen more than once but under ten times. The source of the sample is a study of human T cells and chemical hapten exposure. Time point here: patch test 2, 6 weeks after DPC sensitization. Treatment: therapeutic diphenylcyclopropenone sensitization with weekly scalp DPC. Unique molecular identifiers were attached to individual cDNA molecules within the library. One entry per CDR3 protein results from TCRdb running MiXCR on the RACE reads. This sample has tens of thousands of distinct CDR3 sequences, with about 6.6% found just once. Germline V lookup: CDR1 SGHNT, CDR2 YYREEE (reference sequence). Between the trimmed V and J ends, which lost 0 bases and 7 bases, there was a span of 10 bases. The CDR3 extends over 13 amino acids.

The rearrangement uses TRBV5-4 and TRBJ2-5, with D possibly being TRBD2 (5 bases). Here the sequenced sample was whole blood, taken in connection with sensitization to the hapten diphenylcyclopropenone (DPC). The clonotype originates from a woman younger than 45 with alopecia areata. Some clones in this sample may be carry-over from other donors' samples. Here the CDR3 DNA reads TGTGCCAGCAGCTTGGCCGGCGAGGGGACCCAGTACTTC. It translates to CASSLAGEGTQYF.